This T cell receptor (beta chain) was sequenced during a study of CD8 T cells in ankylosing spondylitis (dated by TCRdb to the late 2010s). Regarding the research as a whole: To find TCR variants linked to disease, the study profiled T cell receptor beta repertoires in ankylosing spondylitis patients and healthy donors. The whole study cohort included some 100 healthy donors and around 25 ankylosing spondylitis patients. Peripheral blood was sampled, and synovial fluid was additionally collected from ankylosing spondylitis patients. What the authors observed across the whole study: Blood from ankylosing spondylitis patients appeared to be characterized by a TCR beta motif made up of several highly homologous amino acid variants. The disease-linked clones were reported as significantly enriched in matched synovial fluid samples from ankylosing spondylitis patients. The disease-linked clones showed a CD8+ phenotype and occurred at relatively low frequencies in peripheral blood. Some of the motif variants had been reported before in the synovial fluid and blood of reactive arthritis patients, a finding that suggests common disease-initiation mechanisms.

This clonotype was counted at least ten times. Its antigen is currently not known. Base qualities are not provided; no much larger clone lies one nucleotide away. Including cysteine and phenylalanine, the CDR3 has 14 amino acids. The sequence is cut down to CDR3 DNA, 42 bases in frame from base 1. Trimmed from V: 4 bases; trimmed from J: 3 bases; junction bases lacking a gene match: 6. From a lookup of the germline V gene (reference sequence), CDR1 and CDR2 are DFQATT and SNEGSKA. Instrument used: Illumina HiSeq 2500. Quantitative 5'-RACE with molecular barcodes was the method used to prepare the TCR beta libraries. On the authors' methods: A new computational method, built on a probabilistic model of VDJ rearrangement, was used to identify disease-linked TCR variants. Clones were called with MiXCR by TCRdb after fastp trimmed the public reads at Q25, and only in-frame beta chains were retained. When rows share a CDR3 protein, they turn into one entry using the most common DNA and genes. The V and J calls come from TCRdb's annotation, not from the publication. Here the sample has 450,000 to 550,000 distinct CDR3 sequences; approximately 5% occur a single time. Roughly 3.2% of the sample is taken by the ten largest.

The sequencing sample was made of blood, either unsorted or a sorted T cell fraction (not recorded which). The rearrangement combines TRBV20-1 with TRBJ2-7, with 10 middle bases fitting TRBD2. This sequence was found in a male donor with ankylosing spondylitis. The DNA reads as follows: TGCAGTGCTACCAGGACTAGCGGAATCTACGAGCAGTACTTC. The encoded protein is CSATRTSGIYEQYF.